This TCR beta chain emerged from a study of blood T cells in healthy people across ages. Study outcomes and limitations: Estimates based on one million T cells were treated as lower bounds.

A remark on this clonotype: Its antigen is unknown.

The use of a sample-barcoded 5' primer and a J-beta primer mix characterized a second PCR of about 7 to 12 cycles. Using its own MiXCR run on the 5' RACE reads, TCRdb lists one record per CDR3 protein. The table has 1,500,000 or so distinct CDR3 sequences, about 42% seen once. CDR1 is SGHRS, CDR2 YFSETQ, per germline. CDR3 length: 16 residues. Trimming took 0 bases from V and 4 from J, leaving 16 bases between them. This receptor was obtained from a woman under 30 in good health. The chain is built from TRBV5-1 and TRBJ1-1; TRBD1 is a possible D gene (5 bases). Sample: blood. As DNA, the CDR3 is TGCGCCAGCAGCTTGGTGGGGGACGGGGTGGCCACTGAAGCTTTCTTT. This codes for CASSLVGDGVATEAFF.